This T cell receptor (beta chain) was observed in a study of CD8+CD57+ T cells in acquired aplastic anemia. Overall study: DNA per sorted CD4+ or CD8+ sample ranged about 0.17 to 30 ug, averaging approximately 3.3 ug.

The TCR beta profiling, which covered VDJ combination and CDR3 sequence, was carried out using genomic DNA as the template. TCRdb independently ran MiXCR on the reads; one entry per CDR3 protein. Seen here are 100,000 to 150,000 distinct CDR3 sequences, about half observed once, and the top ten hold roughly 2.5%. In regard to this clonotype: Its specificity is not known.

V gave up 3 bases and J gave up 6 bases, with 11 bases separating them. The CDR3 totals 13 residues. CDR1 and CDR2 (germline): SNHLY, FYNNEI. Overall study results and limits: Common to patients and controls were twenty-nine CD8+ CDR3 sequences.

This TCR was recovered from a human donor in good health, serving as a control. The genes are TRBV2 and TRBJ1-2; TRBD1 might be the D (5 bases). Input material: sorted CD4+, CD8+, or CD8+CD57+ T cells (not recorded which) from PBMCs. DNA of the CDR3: TGTGCCAGCAGTGACTGGGGCGAAAATGGCTACACCTTC. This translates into CASSDWGENGYTF.